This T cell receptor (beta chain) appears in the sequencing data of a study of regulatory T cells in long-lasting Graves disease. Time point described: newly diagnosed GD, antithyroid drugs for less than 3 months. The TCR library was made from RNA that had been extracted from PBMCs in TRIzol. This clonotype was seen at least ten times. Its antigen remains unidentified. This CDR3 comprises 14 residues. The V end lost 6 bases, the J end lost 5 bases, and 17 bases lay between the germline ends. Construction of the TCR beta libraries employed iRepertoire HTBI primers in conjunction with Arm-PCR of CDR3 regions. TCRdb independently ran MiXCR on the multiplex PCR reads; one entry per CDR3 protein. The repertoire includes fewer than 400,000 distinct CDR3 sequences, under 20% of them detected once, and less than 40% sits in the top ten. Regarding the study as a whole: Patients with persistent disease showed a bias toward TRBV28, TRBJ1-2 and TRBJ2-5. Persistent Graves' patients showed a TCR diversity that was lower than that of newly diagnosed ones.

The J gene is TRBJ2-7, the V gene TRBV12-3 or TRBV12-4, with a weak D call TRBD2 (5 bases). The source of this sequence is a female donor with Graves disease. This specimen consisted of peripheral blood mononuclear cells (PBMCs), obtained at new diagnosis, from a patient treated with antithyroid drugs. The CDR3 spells CASRSIPPGDEQYF. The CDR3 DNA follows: TGTGCCAGCAGATCAATACCCCCCGGGGACGAGCAGTACTTC.